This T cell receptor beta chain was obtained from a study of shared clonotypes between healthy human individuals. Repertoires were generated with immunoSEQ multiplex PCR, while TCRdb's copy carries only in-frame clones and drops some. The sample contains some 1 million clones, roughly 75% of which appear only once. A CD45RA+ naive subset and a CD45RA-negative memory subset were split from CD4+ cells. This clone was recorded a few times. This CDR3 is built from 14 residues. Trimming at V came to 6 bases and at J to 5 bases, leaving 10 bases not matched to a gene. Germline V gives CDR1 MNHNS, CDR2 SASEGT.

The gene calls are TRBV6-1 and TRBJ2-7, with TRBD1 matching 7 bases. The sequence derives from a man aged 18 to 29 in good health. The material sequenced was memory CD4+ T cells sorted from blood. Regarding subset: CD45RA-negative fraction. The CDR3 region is CASRTTGRGNEQYF. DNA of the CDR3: TGTGCCAGCAGGACGACAGGGAGAGGTAACGAGCAGTACTTC.